The rows below give T cell receptor beta chains drawn from one sample of a study of T cell responses to AZD1222 COVID-19 vaccine. Measured with immunoSEQ multiplex PCR; TCRdb has only the in-frame clones, and not every one. The table has 120,000 or so clones, 90% to 95% seen once. The material sequenced was peripheral blood, taken 28 days after the second AZD1222 dose. Receptors originate from an adult who received the AZD1222 COVID-19 vaccine. CDR3s include the opening cysteine and the closing phenylalanine or tryptophan. A D gene is named only where the DNA matches it firmly. Clone size, where shown, is once, few, many, or a class for clones that have expanded.

clone_size: NA; v_call: TRBV5-8; d_call: NA; j_call: TRBJ1-1; cdr3_aa: CASSLGQMNTEAFF; cdr3_nt: TGTGCCAGCAGCTTGGGACAGATGAACACTGAAGCTTTCTTT
clone_size: NA; v_call: TRBV7-8; d_call: TRBD1; j_call: TRBJ1-2; cdr3_aa: CASSAGGGKNYGYTF; cdr3_nt: TGTGCCAGCAGCGCAGGAGGGGGCAAAAACTATGGCTACACCTTC
clone_size: NA; v_call: TRBV5-4; d_call: NA; j_call: TRBJ2-4; cdr3_aa: CASRPGLSGKNIQYF; cdr3_nt: TGTGCCAGCAGACCGGGGCTTAGCGGCAAAAACATTCAGTACTTC
clone_size: NA; v_call: TRBV7-6; d_call: NA; j_call: TRBJ2-7; cdr3_aa: CASSFYPDSTYEQYF; cdr3_nt: TGTGCCAGCAGCTTTTATCCTGACAGCACCTACGAGCAGTACTTC
clone_size: few; v_call: TRBV5-1; d_call: NA; j_call: TRBJ1-1; cdr3_aa: CASSSTTMNTEAFF; cdr3_nt: TGCGCCAGCAGCTCGACAACCATGAACACTGAAGCTTTCTTT
clone_size: NA; v_call: TRBV7-9; d_call: NA; j_call: TRBJ2-7; cdr3_aa: CASSPGGRYEQYF; cdr3_nt: TGTGCCAGCAGCCCCGGGGGGCGCTACGAGCAGTACTTC
clone_size: NA; v_call: TRBV19; d_call: TRBD1; j_call: TRBJ2-7; cdr3_aa: CASSRMTGGISYEQYF; cdr3_nt: TGTGCCAGTAGTCGGATGACAGGGGGGATCTCCTACGAGCAGTACTTC
clone_size: NA; v_call: TRBV6-6; d_call: TRBD2; j_call: TRBJ2-1; cdr3_aa: CASSPPRGGPTYNEQFF; cdr3_nt: TGTGCCAGCAGTCCGCCCCGGGGAGGGCCCACCTACAATGAGCAGTTCTTC
clone_size: once; v_call: TRBV5-5; d_call: NA; j_call: TRBJ1-5; cdr3_aa: CASSLHDSNWPQHF; cdr3_nt: TGTGCCAGCAGCTTACATGACAGCAACTGGCCCCAGCATTTT
clone_size: once; v_call: TRBV5-6; d_call: NA; j_call: TRBJ1-3; cdr3_aa: CASRLQAAQEFGNTIYF; cdr3_nt: TGTGCCAGCAGGTTGCAGGCCGCTCAGGAGTTTGGAAACACCATATATTTT
clone_size: once; v_call: TRBV29-1; d_call: NA; j_call: TRBJ2-7; cdr3_aa: CSVSPGTYEQYF; cdr3_nt: TGCAGCGTGTCTCCGGGAACCTACGAGCAGTACTTC
clone_size: NA; v_call: TRBV6-5; d_call: NA; j_call: TRBJ2-2; cdr3_aa: CASRENTGELFF; cdr3_nt: TGTGCCAGCAGGGAGAACACCGGGGAGCTGTTTTTT
clone_size: NA; v_call: TRBV6-1; d_call: NA; j_call: TRBJ1-4; cdr3_aa: CASSEAGAGFSAVEKLFF; cdr3_nt: TGTGCCAGCAGTGAGGCAGGGGCCGGGTTTTCGGCGGTGGAAAAACTGTTTTTT
clone_size: NA; v_call: TRBV2; d_call: NA; j_call: TRBJ1-2; cdr3_aa: CASSDQGRWGYTF; cdr3_nt: TGTGCCAGCAGTGACCAGGGAAGGTGGGGCTACACCTTC
clone_size: NA; v_call: TRBV6-2/TRBV6-3; d_call: NA; j_call: TRBJ1-5; cdr3_aa: CASSYGDYSNQPQHF; cdr3_nt: TGTGCCAGCAGTTACGGAGATTATAGCAATCAGCCCCAGCATTTT
clone_size: once; v_call: TRBV18; d_call: NA; j_call: TRBJ1-5; cdr3_aa: CASSPRGGANSNQPQHF; cdr3_nt: TGTGCCAGCTCACCACGCGGGGGGGCGAATAGCAATCAGCCCCAGCATTTT
clone_size: NA; v_call: TRBV6-1; d_call: NA; j_call: TRBJ1-5; cdr3_aa: CASSDGWGNQPQHF; cdr3_nt: TGTGCCAGCAGTGATGGTTGGGGCAATCAGCCCCAGCATTTT
clone_size: NA; v_call: TRBV7-3; d_call: TRBD2; j_call: TRBJ2-1; cdr3_aa: CASSPNPGTINEQFF; cdr3_nt: TGTGCCAGCAGCCCGAATCCCGGGACTATCAATGAGCAGTTCTTC
clone_size: once; v_call: TRBV7-9; d_call: TRBD2; j_call: TRBJ2-3; cdr3_aa: CASSLAAGGTDTQYF; cdr3_nt: TGTGCCAGCAGCCTAGCTGCGGGGGGCACAGATACGCAGTATTTT
clone_size: NA; v_call: TRBV5-6; d_call: TRBD1; j_call: TRBJ2-7; cdr3_aa: CASSWGNRGDEQYF; cdr3_nt: TGTGCCAGCAGCTGGGGAAACAGGGGCGACGAGCAGTACTTC
clone_size: once; v_call: TRBV9; d_call: TRBD2; j_call: TRBJ2-3; cdr3_aa: CASTYNPAGGTDTQYF; cdr3_nt: TGTGCCAGCACCTATAACCCTGCGGGGGGCACAGATACGCAGTATTTT
clone_size: NA; v_call: TRBV7-2; d_call: NA; j_call: TRBJ2-3; cdr3_aa: CASSFLRSVVSTDTQYF; cdr3_nt: TGTGCCAGCAGCTTCCTTCGGAGCGTTGTCAGCACAGATACGCAGTATTTT
clone_size: NA; v_call: TRBV6-5; d_call: NA; j_call: TRBJ2-7; cdr3_aa: CASSSIVRQTNYEQYF; cdr3_nt: TGTGCCAGCAGTTCTATCGTACGACAAACCAACTACGAGCAGTACTTC